This paragraph reports one TCR beta chain. Over chemoradiotherapy, repertoires were sampled more than once. This sample is drawn from a study of chemoradiotherapy in HPV16-positive cancers. Profiling relied on immunoSEQ multiplex PCR, and the TCRdb table lists in-frame clones only, not all of them. This table has under 35,000 clones, 70% to 90% appearing once. The CDR3 totals 11 residues. Germline loops: CDR1 SQVTM, CDR2 ANQGSEA. Trimming took off 7 bases at V and 5 bases at J, with 11 bases between the two ends. The rearrangement joins TRBV29-1 to TRBJ1-1, with TRBD1 as a possible D gene (6 bases). The sequence was collected from a human donor with HPV-associated anogenital cancer. Sequenced here: blood, sampled from a patient who underwent chemoradiotherapy. The CDR3 here is CSANRVTEAFF. DNA of the CDR3: TGCAGCGCGAACAGGGTTACTGAAGCTTTCTTT.